This T cell receptor (beta chain) was sequenced during a study of naive and memory T cell subsets. Study-wide results and limits: TCR abundance followed a power law differing between naive and memory subsets.

This clonotype was recorded many times. Its target is unknown. V lost 5 bases to trimming and J lost 7 bases; unmatched junction nucleotides: 7. The CDR3 is 14 amino acids. Germline V gives CDR1 MNHEY, CDR2 SVGAGI. The beta constant-region primer was an equimolar mix of two oligonucleotides covering TRBC1 and TRBC2. TCRdb re-derived calls from the UMI-ligation and nested PCR reads in MiXCR, one entry per CDR3 protein. Of some 100,000 distinct CDR3 sequences listed, around 7% were seen once; the top ten hold 1.6%. The V and J genes are TRBV6-5 and TRBJ1-4; 7 bases align to TRBD1. This clonotype was sampled from a human donor in good health. Specimen: central memory CD4+ T cells from blood. The DNA for the CDR3 is TGTGCCAGCAGTCCCACAGGGGACAGTGAAAAACTGTTTTTT. Translated: CASSPTGDSEKLFF.